These T cell receptor beta chains were read from a single sample in a study of blood T cell repertoires in COVID-19. Clones were sequenced by immunoSEQ multiplex PCR, and TCRdb holds only the in-frame ones, with some missing. The sample comprises approximately 300,000 clones, more than 90% of which are singletons, and less than 4% rests with the top ten. Sequencing was done on a sample of PBMCs or T cells enriched from blood (not recorded which). The receptors originated from a young woman who had been exposed to COVID-19. CDR3s include the opening cysteine and the closing phenylalanine or tryptophan. D genes are given only for firm matches. Part of the rows lack a size; the others show once, few, many or a class for expanded clones.

- | - | TRBJ1-1 | TRBV24-1 | TGTGCCACCAGTGGAGAGGGTCTGGGCTTTGTCTTT | CATSGEGLGFVF
TRBD1 | - | TRBJ1-6 | TRBV5-1 | TGCGCCAGCAGTCAGACAGGGGGCTCGTATTCACCCCTCCACTTT | CASSQTGGSYSPLHF
- | - | TRBJ1-5 | TRBV7-2 | TGTGCCAGCAGCTTAGCGCAAGGGGAGGGCAATCAGCCCCAGCATTTT | CASSLAQGEGNQPQHF
- | - | TRBJ2-2 | TRBV9 | TGTGCCAGCAGCTCGTACAGGGAAGAGGACACCGGGGAGCTGTTTTTT | CASSSYREEDTGELFF
- | - | TRBJ1-6 | TRBV19 | TGTGCCAGTAGTACCTTCACAGACTATAATTCACCCCTCCACTTT | CASSTFTDYNSPLHF
TRBD2 | - | TRBJ2-3 | TRBV5-1 | TGCGCCAGCAGCCCCGGGGCTAGCGGGGCCCGCACAGATACGCAGTATTTT | CASSPGASGARTDTQYF
- | - | TRBJ2-3 | TRBV11-3 | TGTGCCAGCAGCTTTGAGGCGCGGGATACGCAGTATTTT | CASSFEARDTQYF
- | once | TRBJ2-5 | TRBV10-3 | TGTGCCATCAGTGGTAATAGAGCTTCAGAGACCCAGTACTTC | CAISGNRASETQYF
- | - | TRBJ1-4 | TRBV19 | TGTGCCAGTAGTATTCCTACAGGCTCGGCTAATGAAAAACTGTTTTTT | CASSIPTGSANEKLFF
- | - | TRBJ2-1 | TRBV24-1 | TGTGCCACCAGTGACCTATATGAGCAGTTCTTC | CATSDLYEQFF
- | - | TRBJ1-3 | TRBV5-6 | TGTGCCAGCAGCTTGGCGACAGCTGGAAACACCATATATTTT | CASSLATAGNTIYF
- | - | TRBJ1-2 | TRBV5-1 | TGCGCCAGCAGCTTGGTCCCTCAGGGGGGCTACACCTTC | CASSLVPQGGYTF
- | - | TRBJ2-7 | TRBV23-1 | TGCGCCAGCAGTCCCAACCTCCAGGGAGGAACCTACGAGCAGTACTTC | CASSPNLQGGTYEQYF
TRBD2 | - | TRBJ2-5 | TRBV6-2/TRBV6-3 | TGTGCCAGCAGTAGTGGGACTATAGAGACCCAGTACTTC | CASSSGTIETQYF
TRBD1 | - | TRBJ1-6 | TRBV5-6 | TGTGCCAGCAGCTTGGAAACAGGGGAAAACTCACCCCTCCACTTT | CASSLETGENSPLHF
- | - | TRBJ2-1 | TRBV11-2 | TGTGCCAGCAGCTTAAGGCTCGGGACCTACAATGAGCAGTTCTTC | CASSLRLGTYNEQFF
TRBD1 | few | TRBJ2-3 | TRBV6-5 | TGTGCCAGCAAACAGGGGAGCACAGATACGCAGTATTTT | CASKQGSTDTQYF
- | once | TRBJ1-6 | TRBV18 | TGTGCCAGCTCACCAGGACAGTACGAGGGTTCACCCCTCCACTTT | CASSPGQYEGSPLHF
- | once | TRBJ1-2 | TRBV28 | TGTGCCAGCAGTTTACCAGATACCTATGGCTACACCTTC | CASSLPDTYGYTF
TRBD1 | - | TRBJ1-2 | TRBV4-1 | TGCGCCAGCAGCCAAGGGGACAGGGGGCCCTATGGCTACACCTTC | CASSQGDRGPYGYTF
TRBD2 | - | TRBJ2-1 | TRBV7-9 | TGTGCCAGCAGCTTAGCGGGACTAGCGGGGCTCTCTTACAATGAGCAGTTCTTC | CASSLAGLAGLSYNEQFF
TRBD2 | - | TRBJ2-3 | TRBV7-9 | TGTGCCAGCAGCTCCCTAGCGGGGGGGCCCACAGATACGCAGTATTTT | CASSSLAGGPTDTQYF
- | - | TRBJ1-2 | TRBV3-1/TRBV3-2 | TGTGCCAGCAGCCAAGATCAGGTCGGATACTATGGCTACACCTTC | CASSQDQVGYYGYTF
TRBD1 | - | TRBJ1-5 | TRBV6-2/TRBV6-3 | TGTGCCAGCAGTTACTCGGGACAGTCACTCAATCAGCCCCAGCATTTT | CASSYSGQSLNQPQHF
- | once | TRBJ2-7 | TRBV5-1 | TGCGCCAGCAGCCGGGCGGGCAGGTCGGGCGAGCAGTACTTC | CASSRAGRSGEQYF
- | once | TRBJ1-1 | TRBV11-3 | TGTGCCAGCAGTGTGCAGGGTAACACTGAAGCTTTCTTT | CASSVQGNTEAFF
TRBD1 | - | TRBJ2-2 | TRBV25-1 | TGTGCCAGCAGTGAATTTCAGGGGGCGAGCACCGGGGAGCTGTTTTTT | CASSEFQGASTGELFF
- | once | TRBJ1-4 | TRBV6-5 | TGTGCCAGCAGTTACATCGCGGAGGCGGAAAAACTGTTTTTT | CASSYIAEAEKLFF
TRBD2 | - | TRBJ2-2 | TRBV7-9 | TGTGCCAGCAGCCCTAGCGGGGGATACACCGGGGAGCTGTTTTTT | CASSPSGGYTGELFF
- | - | TRBJ2-5 | TRBV4-1 | TGCGCCAGCAGCCGACCGACAGCCCAAGAGACCCAGTACTTC | CASSRPTAQETQYF